A single sample is the source of the 21 T cell receptor beta chains below, sequenced in a study of T cell responses to AZD1222 COVID-19 vaccine. The assay was immunoSEQ multiplex PCR, and TCRdb's table has in-frame clones only and misses some. The sample has around 200,000 clones, about 93% seen once. The sequenced sample was peripheral blood, obtained 28 days after the second dose of the MenACWY control vaccine. These receptors were collected from an adult who received the MenACWY meningococcal vaccine as a control.

This clone has just one count. The gene calls are TRBV15 and TRBJ2-7, with D unresolved. This CDR3 region has 12 residues. The germline V and J ends were trimmed by 0 bases and 4 bases, with 4 bases remaining between them. In germline, CDR1 is LNHNV, CDR2 YYDKDF (reference sequence). The CDR3 region is CATSRDSYEQYF. CDR3 nucleotide sequence: TGTGCCACCAGCAGAGATAGTTACGAGCAGTACTTC.

The chain has TRBV7-2 and TRBJ2-2, with unresolved D. The CDR3 is made up of 14 amino acids. Trimming shortened V by 5 bases and J by 4 bases, and 11 bases separated the two germline ends. The germline V gene has CDR1 SGHTA and CDR2 FQGNSA. Here the CDR3 reads CASSPIGSTGELFF. The CDR3 DNA reads as TGTGCCAGCAGCCCTATAGGGTCCACCGGGGAGCTGTTTTTT.

The chain carries TRBV7-9 and TRBJ1-1, with D maybe TRBD1 (6 bases). CDR1 SEHNR and CDR2 FQNEAQ come from the germline V gene (reference sequence). The CDR3 extends over 13 amino acids. V was clipped by 3 bases and J by 4 bases, with 9 bases between them. The CDR3 sequence is CASSFKGGTEAFF. CDR3 in DNA: TGTGCCAGCAGCTTCAAGGGGGGCACTGAAGCTTTCTTT.

The genes are TRBV2 and TRBJ1-5; TRBD1 aligns across 7 bases. The trim removed 6 bases at V and 3 bases at J, leaving 8 bases unmatched. The CDR3 has 15 amino acids. The germline CDR1 and CDR2 sequences are SNHLY and FYNNEI. CDR3 residues: CASRANTGVNQPQHF. The DNA of the CDR3 is TGTGCCAGCAGAGCCAATACAGGGGTCAATCAGCCCCAGCATTTT. Variable domain in full (rest from reference TRBV2 and TRBJ1-5): EPEVTQTPSHQVTQMGQEVILRCVPISNHLYFYWYRQILGQKVEFLVSFYNNEISEKSEIFDDQFSVERPDGSNFTLKIRSTKLEDSAMYFCASRANTGVNQPQHFGDGTRLSIL.

The chain has TRBV6-5 and TRBJ2-3; D perhaps matches TRBD1 (6 bases). This CDR3 has 14 residues. V lost 5 bases and J 6 bases, leaving 15 bases between the germline ends. CDR1 and CDR2 from the germline V gene are MNHEY and SVGAGI. The CDR3 loop reads CASSRGDRTDTQYF. The CDR3 nucleotides read TGTGCCAGCAGTAGGGGCGACAGGACGGATACGCAGTATTTT.

The rearrangement links TRBV9 to TRBJ2-5; D possibly uses TRBD1 or TRBD2 (5 bases each). Germline CDR1 reads SGDLS; CDR2 reads YYNGEE. Trimming removed 2 bases at V and 0 bases at J, with 11 bases between. The CDR3 consists of 15 residues. This chain's CDR3 is CASSVAGAYQETQYF. The DNA for the CDR3 is TGTGCCAGCAGCGTCGCCGGGGCCTACCAAGAGACCCAGTACTTC.

The chain couples TRBV3-1 (or the pseudogene TRBV3-2) to TRBJ2-7; D gene uncertain. V lost 2 bases, J lost 3 bases, and 2 bases lay in between. The CDR3 is made up of 11 amino acids. CDR1 LGHDT and CDR2 YNNKEL come from the germline V gene (reference sequence). The CDR3 DNA follows: TGTGCCAGCAGCCAAATCTACGAGCAGTACTTC. It codes for CASSQIYEQYF.

The chain has TRBV6-5 and TRBJ2-1; D uncertain. Per germline, CDR1 MNHEY and CDR2 SVGAGI. The CDR3 contains 14 residues. V was cut by 10 bases and J by 0 bases, with 13 bases left in between. CDR3 DNA sequence: TGTGCCACCAAAGGATCCAGCTCCTACAATGAGCAGTTCTTC. Amino acid sequence: CATKGSSSYNEQFF.

V gene TRBV6-5 combines with J gene TRBJ1-5; no definite D call. Germline-derived CDR1 and CDR2 are MNHEY and SVGAGI. The CDR3 spans 14 residues. Between the trimmed V and J ends, which lost 6 bases and 4 bases, there was a span of 13 bases. In DNA form, the CDR3 reads TGTGCCAGCAGCAGATTAGGAGGGAATCAGCCCCAGCATTTT. This codes for CASSRLGGNQPQHF.

As DNA, the CDR3 is TGTGCCAGCAGTTACTCGACAGGGGGTTGGTCACCCCTCCACTTT. Amino acid sequence: CASSYSTGGWSPLHF. The V and J genes are TRBV6-5 and TRBJ1-6; 9 bases map to TRBD1. The V segment lost 0 bases and the J segment 10 bases; nucleotides outside the gene matches: 4. The CDR3 is made up of 15 amino acids. Germline V gene lookup returns CDR1 MNHEY and CDR2 SVGAGI.

The chain has TRBV12-5 and TRBJ2-1, with 11 bases lining up with TRBD2. This CDR3 comprises 16 residues. CDR1 is LGHNT and CDR2 is FRNRAP in the germline V gene. The junction had 4 bases not matched to a gene; V was cut back by 5 bases and J by 1 base. The CDR3 region is CASGLGLAESYNEQFF. The CDR3 DNA follows: TGTGCTAGTGGTCTGGGACTAGCGGAATCCTACAATGAGCAGTTCTTC.

J is TRBJ1-6 and V is TRBV9, with D perhaps matching TRBD1 (6 bases). CDR1 and CDR2 (germline): SGDLS, YYNGEE. V lost 1 base, J lost 5 bases, and 13 bases lay in between. The CDR3 sequence is 16 residues long. The CDR3 nucleotides are TGTGCCAGCAGCGTATCTGCAGGGGCGGATAATTCACCCCTCCACTTT. It codes for CASSVSAGADNSPLHF.

The chain has TRBV19 and TRBJ2-1; D call uncertain. Per germline, CDR1 LNHDA and CDR2 SQIVND (reference sequence). Trimming stripped 1 base from V and 7 bases from J, with 8 bases between. CDR3 length: 13 amino acids. The CDR3 DNA is TGTGCCAGTAGTATAGGTAAACGGAATGAGCAGTTCTTC. Amino acids: CASSIGKRNEQFF.

This chain links TRBV5-4 with TRBJ1-4; 9 bases agree with TRBD1. The CDR3 is made up of 14 amino acids. Looked up from germline, CDR1 is SGHNT and CDR2 is YYREEE (reference sequence). The V gene end was trimmed by 4 bases and the J gene end by 8 bases; junction bases not matched to a gene: 6. DNA for the CDR3: TGTGCCAGCAGCACAGGACAGGGGAGAGAAAAACTGTTTTTT. This translates into CASSTGQGREKLFF.

The rearrangement links TRBV18 to TRBJ1-4; no clear D. Trimming took off 6 bases at V and 7 bases at J, with 15 bases between the two ends. Germline V lookup: CDR1 KGHSH, CDR2 LQKENI. This CDR3 has 14 amino acids. The CDR3 loop reads CASSPGIRGEKLFF. CDR3 DNA: TGTGCCAGCTCGCCCGGGATCCGGGGTGAAAAACTGTTTTTT. The variable domain in full, completed from reference TRBV18 and TRBJ1-4, reads NAGVMQNPRHLVRRRGQEARLRCSPMKGHSHVYWYRQLPEEGLKFMVYLQKENIIDESGMPKERFSAEFPKEGPSILRIQQVVRGDSAAYFCASSPGIRGEKLFFGSGTQLSVL.

The chain combines TRBV7-9 with TRBJ2-1; no firm D call. V lost 5 bases, J lost 4 bases, and 12 bases lay in between. Germline V gene data show CDR1 as SEHNR and CDR2 as FQNEAQ (reference sequence). This CDR3 contains 14 residues. DNA of the CDR3: TGTGCCAGCAGCAATGAAGTCTGGTACAATGAGCAGTTCTTC. Protein product: CASSNEVWYNEQFF.

The rearrangement joins TRBV28 to TRBJ1-6, with a weak D call TRBD1 (6 bases). Germline CDR1 MDHEN, CDR2 SYDVKM. This CDR3 region has 15 residues. The ends were cut back, 7 bases at V and 8 bases at J, with 18 bases in the middle. CDR3 sequence reads: CASTLGGAWDSPLHF. CDR3 in DNA: TGTGCCAGCACCCTGGGGGGCGCATGGGATTCACCCCTCCACTTT.

This chain uses TRBV19 with TRBJ1-2; 8 positions agree with TRBD1. The germline CDR1 and CDR2 sequences are LNHDA and SQIVND (reference sequence). Losses at the gene ends were 9 bases for V and 3 bases for J; bases not matched to a gene: 9. This CDR3 is 14 amino acids long. The CDR3 DNA reads TGTGCCAGCTCCAGTTCGACAGGGGACTATGGCTACACCTTC. It is translated as CASSSSTGDYGYTF.

Concerning this clone itself: The junction differs from germline at one of its ends, possibly a read error. The rearrangement uses TRBV7-2 and TRBJ2-5, with 9 bases lining up with TRBD2. The CDR3 has 13 amino acids. The germline CDR1 and CDR2 sequences are SGHTA and FQGNSA. CDR3 in amino acids: CASSLRGGGAINF. CDR3 sequence (DNA): TGTGCCAGCAGCTTACGAGGCGGGGGGGCCATCAACTTC. Full variable domain (missing parts from reference TRBV7-2 and TRBJ2-5): GAGVSQSPSNKVTEKGKDVELRCDPISGHTALYWYRQSLGQGLEFLIYFQGNSAPDKSGLPSDRFSAERTGGSVSTLTIQRTQQEDSAVYLCASSLRGGGAINFGPGTRLLVL.

The gene calls are TRBV19 and TRBJ2-2; D may correspond to TRBD1 or TRBD2 (5 bases each). Trimming cost V 5 bases and J 5 bases, with 21 bases left between them. The CDR3 sequence is 17 residues long. Germline CDR1 and CDR2: LNHDA and SQIVND (reference sequence). CDR3 residues: CASSAGKQGLGTGELFF. For the CDR3, the DNA is TGTGCCAGTAGTGCCGGGAAGCAGGGTCTAGGAACCGGGGAGCTGTTTTTT.

The J gene is TRBJ1-2, the V gene TRBV19, with D possibly TRBD1 on 5 matching bases. The V gene's germline CDR1 is LNHDA and CDR2 SQIVND (reference sequence). The CDR3 contains 14 residues. Trimming took off 6 bases at V and 8 bases at J, with 19 bases between the two ends. DNA of the CDR3: TGTGCCAGTAGCGCGGGGACCGCGGCCGTGGGCTACACCTTC. Translation: CASSAGTAAVGYTF.